These T cell receptor beta chains were read from a single sample in a study of beta chain features in type 1 diabetes. Produced via immunoSEQ multiplex PCR; TCRdb's table is partial and in-frame only. The sample includes a few hundred thousand clones, 10% to 15% of them seen just once. Sequenced sample: naive CD4+ T cells from blood. The receptors stem from a woman under 30 with type 1 diabetes. The CDR3 runs from the conserved cysteine through the conserved F or W. The D gene is left open where the match is weak. Clone size is given for some rows only: seen once, a few or many times, or a class if the clone is expanded.

D | size | J | V | CDR3 | DNA
NA | NA | TRBJ2-6 | TRBV7-9 | CASSPKGDRGSGANVLTF | TGTGCCAGCAGCCCAAAGGGGGACCGAGGCTCAGGGGCCAACGTCCTGACTTTC
NA | few | TRBJ2-7 | TRBV7-9 | CASSPEGEQYF | TGTGCCAGCAGCCCAGAGGGCGAGCAGTACTTC
TRBD2 | NA | TRBJ2-1 | TRBV30 | CAWSAGLAGGPEEQFF | TGTGCCTGGAGTGCCGGACTAGCGGGAGGGCCTGAGGAGCAGTTCTTC
TRBD2 | NA | TRBJ2-1 | TRBV9 | CASSVGLAGEGEQFF | TGTGCCAGCAGCGTCGGACTAGCGGGAGAGGGTGAGCAGTTCTTC
NA | NA | TRBJ2-5 | TRBV7-2 | CASSLSSAKETQYF | TGTGCCAGCAGCTTATCTAGCGCAAAAGAGACCCAGTACTTC
TRBD2 | NA | TRBJ2-7 | TRBV5-4 | CASSSGGGGLYYEQYF | TGTGCCAGCAGCTCTGGGGGGGGAGGTTTATACTACGAGCAGTACTTC
TRBD2 | NA | TRBJ2-7 | TRBV28 | CASSSVGLVSYEQYF | TGTGCCAGCAGTTCCGTCGGACTAGTTTCCTACGAGCAGTACTTC
NA | NA | TRBJ2-1 | TRBV27 | CASTLTEGTARNYNEQFF | TGTGCCAGCACCCTGACGGAGGGGACGGCGCGGAACTACAATGAGCAGTTCTTC
NA | few | TRBJ1-1 | TRBV29-1 | CSVEEGLPEAFF | TGCAGCGTTGAGGAGGGCTTGCCTGAAGCTTTCTTT
TRBD1 | NA | TRBJ1-1 | TRBV29-1 | CSGGQASRTEAFF | TGCAGCGGGGGACAGGCTTCCCGCACTGAAGCTTTCTTT
NA | NA | TRBJ2-1 | TRBV14 | CASSSPARGSASYNEQFF | TGTGCCAGCAGCTCCCCTGCTAGGGGGAGCGCATCCTACAATGAGCAGTTCTTC
NA | few | TRBJ1-1 | TRBV9 | CASSVEPDREAFF | TGTGCCAGCAGCGTAGAGCCCGACAGGGAAGCTTTCTTT
NA | few | TRBJ2-7 | TRBV5-1 | CASSLLSGPYEQYF | TGCGCCAGCAGCTTGTTGTCAGGGCCCTACGAGCAGTACTTC
NA | few | TRBJ1-5 | TRBV6-5 | CASSDGEPQHF | TGTGCCAGCAGTGACGGGGAGCCCCAGCATTTT
NA | NA | TRBJ2-4 | TRBV14 | CASSQDRNIQYF | TGTGCCAGCAGCCAAGATCGAAACATTCAGTACTTC
TRBD1 | few | TRBJ2-7 | TRBV29-1 | CSSATGVEQYF | TGCAGCTCGGCGACAGGGGTGGAGCAGTACTTC
NA | few | TRBJ1-5 | TRBV7-2 | CASSRAGYNQPQHF | TGTGCCAGCAGCCGGGCGGGGTACAATCAGCCCCAGCATTTT
TRBD1 | NA | TRBJ1-5 | TRBV4-2 | CASSQGGTGNQPQHF | TGTGCCAGCAGCCAAGGGGGGACAGGCAATCAGCCCCAGCATTTT
NA | few | TRBJ2-1 | TRBV7-2 | CASSRGRNNEQFF | TGTGCCAGCAGCAGAGGCCGAAACAATGAGCAGTTCTTC
TRBD1 | NA | TRBJ2-6 | TRBV7-9 | CASSPGTAGANVLTF | TGTGCCAGCAGCCCAGGGACAGCTGGGGCCAACGTCCTGACTTTC
NA | NA | TRBJ1-1 | TRBV9 | CASSVARDPVRTEAFF | TGTGCCAGCAGCGTAGCGAGGGATCCGGTCCGCACTGAAGCTTTCTTT
TRBD2 | NA | TRBJ2-1 | TRBV7-2 | CASSSSGGLAGRGVF | TGTGCCAGCAGCTCTAGCGGGGGACTAGCGGGAAGGGGGGTCTTC
NA | NA | TRBJ2-3 | TRBV29-1 | CSVHSGDTQYF | TGCAGCGTCCACTCGGGAGATACGCAGTATTTT
NA | NA | TRBJ2-5 | TRBV7-8 | CASSLGSGTLQETQYF | TGTGCCAGCAGCTTAGGATCGGGGACTTTACAAGAGACCCAGTACTTC
TRBD2 | NA | TRBJ2-7 | TRBV9 | CASSSSLAGPYEQYF | TGTGCCAGCAGCTCCTCTCTAGCGGGGCCCTACGAGCAGTACTTC
NA | few | TRBJ2-1 | TRBV19 | CASSKAIAPYNEQFF | TGTGCCAGTAGTAAGGCAATAGCGCCCTACAATGAGCAGTTCTTC
TRBD2 | NA | TRBJ2-5 | TRBV7-2 | CASTVAGGTGTQYF | TGTGCCAGCACCGTAGCGGGGGGGACGGGGACCCAGTACTTC
TRBD2 | NA | TRBJ2-3 | TRBV18 | CASSQREGLDTQYF | TGTGCCAGCTCCCAGCGGGAGGGCCTGGATACGCAGTATTTT
TRBD2 | NA | TRBJ2-3 | TRBV7-9 | CASSVAGGGTDTQYF | TGTGCCAGCAGCGTAGCGGGAGGGGGCACAGATACGCAGTATTTT
TRBD1 | few | TRBJ1-2 | TRBV30 | CAWIGGGDRYGYTF | TGTGCCTGGATAGGAGGGGGCGACCGATATGGCTACACCTTC
NA | NA | TRBJ2-3 | TRBV7-2 | CASSLGWRAGADTQYF | TGTGCCAGCAGCTTAGGGTGGAGGGCAGGTGCAGATACGCAGTATTTT
TRBD2 | few | TRBJ2-5 | TRBV7-3 | CASSLRGASGETQYF | TGTGCCAGCAGCTTACGGGGAGCTAGCGGGGAGACCCAGTACTTC
TRBD1 | few | TRBJ1-4 | TRBV7-9 | CATTTGLNEKLFF | TGTGCCACGACGACAGGGCTTAATGAAAAACTGTTTTTT
NA | NA | TRBJ2-1 | TRBV11-2 | CASSFFSGGRYNEQFF | TGTGCCAGCAGCTTTTTCTCTGGGGGCCGGTACAATGAGCAGTTCTTC
NA | NA | TRBJ2-6 | TRBV19 | CASSIRGAGANVLTF | TGTGCCAGTAGTATTCGGGGGGCAGGGGCCAACGTCCTGACTTTC
NA | NA | TRBJ1-5 | TRBV19 | CASTQGWEPQHF | TGTGCCAGTACCCAGGGATGGGAGCCCCAGCATTTT
NA | few | TRBJ2-7 | TRBV10-3 | CAISGSEDPYEQYF | TGTGCCATCAGTGGCTCGGAGGATCCCTACGAGCAGTACTTC
NA | NA | TRBJ1-2 | TRBV18 | CASSPQEYGYTF | TGTGCCAGCTCACCACAGGAGTATGGCTACACCTTC
NA | NA | TRBJ2-7 | TRBV11-2 | CASSPSYYEQYF | TGTGCCAGCAGCCCCAGTTACTACGAGCAGTACTTC
NA | NA | TRBJ2-7 | TRBV9 | CASSVVAESSYEQYF | TGTGCCAGCAGCGTAGTGGCGGAGAGCTCCTACGAGCAGTACTTC
TRBD2 | NA | TRBJ2-7 | TRBV9 | CASSVGLAESYEQYF | TGTGCCAGCAGCGTAGGACTAGCTGAATCCTACGAGCAGTACTTC
TRBD2 | few | TRBJ2-1 | TRBV11-2 | CASSLLAGRNNEQFF | TGTGCCAGCAGCCTCCTAGCGGGACGTAATAATGAGCAGTTCTTC
NA | few | TRBJ2-5 | TRBV5-4 | CASKVKGEETQYF | TGTGCCAGCAAAGTGAAGGGAGAAGAGACCCAGTACTTC
NA | few | TRBJ2-1 | TRBV2 | CATRTNPYNEQFF | TGTGCCACGAGGACTAACCCTTACAATGAGCAGTTCTTC
TRBD1 | NA | TRBJ2-1 | TRBV7-2 | CASSTGQGNHEQFF | TGTGCCAGCAGCACCGGACAGGGGAACCATGAGCAGTTCTTC
TRBD2 | few | TRBJ2-2 | TRBV9 | CASSPAASGSGTGELFF | TGTGCCAGCAGCCCCGCAGCTAGCGGGAGTGGCACCGGGGAGCTGTTTTTT
NA | few | TRBJ2-1 | TRBV6-1 | CASSEATVGGYNEQFF | TGTGCCAGCAGTGAAGCGACCGTAGGGGGCTACAATGAGCAGTTCTTC
TRBD2 | few | TRBJ2-3 | TRBV25-1 | CASKRGNTDTQYF | TGTGCCAGCAAGCGGGGGAACACAGATACGCAGTATTTT
TRBD1 | NA | TRBJ1-5 | TRBV28 | CASRSRDSQNQPQHF | TGTGCCAGCAGGAGCCGGGACAGTCAAAATCAGCCCCAGCATTTT
NA | NA | TRBJ2-6 | TRBV7-9 | CASSLFVLSGANVLTF | TGTGCCAGCAGCTTATTCGTTCTTTCTGGGGCCAACGTCCTGACTTTC
NA | NA | TRBJ2-7 | TRBV7-9 | CASSTGQSSYEQYF | TGTGCCAGCAGCACCGGACAGAGCTCCTACGAGCAGTACTTC
NA | NA | TRBJ2-3 | TRBV7-9 | CAGGAATSTDTQYF | TGTGCTGGCGGGGCCGCGACTAGCACAGATACGCAGTATTTT
NA | NA | TRBJ1-5 | TRBV4-3 | CASSPKVQGRGPQHF | TGCGCCAGCAGCCCGAAGGTTCAGGGGAGGGGGCCCCAGCATTTT
NA | NA | TRBJ2-7 | TRBV6-5 | CASSYPGQYEQYF | TGTGCCAGCAGTTATCCAGGGCAGTACGAGCAGTACTTC